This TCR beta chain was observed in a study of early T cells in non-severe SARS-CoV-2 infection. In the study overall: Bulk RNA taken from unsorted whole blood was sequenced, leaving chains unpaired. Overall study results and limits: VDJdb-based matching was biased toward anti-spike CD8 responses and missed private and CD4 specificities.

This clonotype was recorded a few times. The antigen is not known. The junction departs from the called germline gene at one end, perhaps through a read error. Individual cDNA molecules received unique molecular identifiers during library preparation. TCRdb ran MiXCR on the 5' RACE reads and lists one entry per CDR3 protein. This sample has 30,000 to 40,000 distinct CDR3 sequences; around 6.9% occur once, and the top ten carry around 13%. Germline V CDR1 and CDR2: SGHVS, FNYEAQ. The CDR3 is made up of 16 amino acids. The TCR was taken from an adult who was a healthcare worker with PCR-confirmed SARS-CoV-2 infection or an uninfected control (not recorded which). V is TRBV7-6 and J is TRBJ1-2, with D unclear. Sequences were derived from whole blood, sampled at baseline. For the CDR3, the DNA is TGTGCCAGCAGCTTAGAAGCGGGGTCAAAAAACTTTGGCTACACCTTC. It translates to CASSLEAGSKNFGYTF. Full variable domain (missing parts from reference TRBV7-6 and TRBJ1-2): GAGVSQSPRYKVTKRGQDVALRCDPISGHVSLYWYRQALGQGPEFLTYFNYEAQQDKSGLPNDRFSAERPEGSISTLTIQRTEQRDSAMYRCASSLEAGSKNFGYTFGSGTRLTVV.